Following are 26 T cell receptor beta chains from one sample sequenced in a study of regulatory T cells in long-lasting Graves disease. Time point in this sample: newly diagnosed GD, antithyroid drugs for less than 3 months. RNA from PBMCs was the source of the TCR library. Library construction for TCR beta used iRepertoire HTBI primers and Arm-PCR of CDR3 regions. TCRdb used MiXCR to reprocess the multiplex PCR reads, holding one entry per CDR3 protein. The repertoire holds roughly 410,000 distinct CDR3 sequences, with approximately 16% as singletons. This sample also belongs to another study, concerning T cells in Graves' hyperthyroidism and ophthalmopathy.

Sequencing used peripheral blood mononuclear cells (PBMCs), obtained at new diagnosis, from a patient treated with antithyroid drugs. Every receptor here comes from a woman aged 40 to 49 with Graves disease.

The chain carries TRBV7-9 and TRBJ2-7; 13 bases are a match to TRBD2. The CDR3 runs 17 residues. V dropped 1 base and J dropped 5; count of bases not matched to a gene: 8. From germline, CDR1 is SEHNR and CDR2 FQNEAQ (reference sequence). The CDR3: CASSLGGWTSGSDEQYF. CDR3 nucleotide sequence: TGTGCCAGCAGCTTAGGGGGTTGGACTAGCGGGAGCGACGAGCAGTACTTC.

This clonotype was counted many times. This chain connects TRBV7-2 to TRBJ2-5; the D gene could be TRBD1 or TRBD2 (5 bases each). V dropped 0 bases and J dropped 1 base, with 12 bases sitting between them. The CDR3 contains 16 residues. CDR1 is SGHTA and CDR2 is FQGNSA in the germline V gene. This CDR3 reads CASSLAEAGPQETQYF. CDR3 coding DNA: TGTGCCAGCAGCTTAGCGGAGGCAGGGCCCCAAGAGACCCAGTACTTC.

In its sample, this clonotype was seen many times. The chain recombines TRBV12-3 or TRBV12-4 with TRBJ2-7; 13 bases agree with TRBD2. This CDR3 has 18 amino acids. Germline trimming cut 5 bases from V and 0 bases from J; bases unmatched to any gene: 10. The CDR3 protein is CASSHRLAGGPSSYEQYF. CDR3 in DNA: TGTGCCAGCAGTCATCGACTAGCGGGAGGCCCAAGCTCCTACGAGCAGTACTTC.

This chain joins TRBV28 and TRBJ1-1, with D possibly being TRBD1 (6 bases). The CDR3 has 15 amino acids. V shed 3 bases and J shed 5 bases, with 16 bases lying between them. CDR1 and CDR2 (germline): MDHEN, SYDVKM. CDR3 residues: CASSLGGGGLTEAFF. CDR3 nucleotide sequence: TGTGCCAGCAGTTTGGGGGGCGGGGGGTTGACTGAAGCTTTCTTT.

This clonotype was observed a few times. V and J are TRBV7-3 and TRBJ2-1; tentative D call: TRBD1 (5 bases). The CDR3 contains 15 residues. With 5 bases removed from V and 0 bases from J, the gap between germline ends came to 11 bases. Germline V CDR1 and CDR2: SGHTA, FQGTGA. CDR3 in DNA: TGTGCCAGCAGCCAACAGGCAAGCTCCTACAATGAGCAGTTCTTC. Protein sequence: CASSQQASSYNEQFF.

This clonotype was recorded at least ten times. The rearrangement joins TRBV19 to TRBJ1-2, with TRBD1 matching 11 bases. The length of the CDR3 is 15 residues. Germline CDR1 reads LNHDA; CDR2 reads SQIVND (reference sequence). V lost 9 bases and J lost 4; bases outside the gene matches: 10. The CDR3 bases are TGTGCCAGCTTAGGACAGGGGGCGCAAGGCTATGGCTACACCTTC. Amino acids: CASLGQGAQGYGYTF.

This clonotype was observed at least ten times. The chain uses TRBV7-9 and TRBJ2-1, with 9 nucleotides matching TRBD2. CDR3 length: 14 amino acids. J gave up 8 bases and V 3 bases, and 5 bases lay outside the gene matches. CDR1 SEHNR and CDR2 FQNEAQ come from the germline V gene (reference sequence). The CDR3 spells CASSFLAGGDEQFF. The CDR3 coding sequence is TGTGCCAGCAGCTTCCTTGCGGGAGGGGATGAGCAGTTCTTC.

The CDR3 DNA follows: TGTGCCAGCAGCTTGGATCGGAAGAACTATGGCTACACCTTC. Protein: CASSLDRKNYGYTF. The chain has TRBV5-5 and TRBJ1-2, with D unclear. This CDR3 is 14 amino acids long. Trimming pared 0 bases from V and 2 bases from J, leaving 8 bases between. CDR1 is SGHKS, CDR2 YYEKEE, per germline (reference sequence). Using reference TRBV5-5 and TRBJ1-2 for the parts outside the CDR3, the full variable domain is DAGVTQSPTHLIKTRGQQVTLRCSPISGHKSVSWYQQVLGQGPQFIFQYYEKEERGRGNFPDRFSARQFPNYSSELNVNALLLGDSALYLCASSLDRKNYGYTFGSGTRLTVV.

This clonotype was seen at least ten times. This sequence joins TRBV28 and TRBJ2-6; the D gene could be TRBD1 or TRBD2 (5 bases each). The CDR3 length is 22 residues. Between the trimmed V and J ends, which lost 5 bases and 0 bases, there was a span of 29 bases. Germline assignment: CDR1 MDHEN and CDR2 SYDVKM. CDR3 in DNA: TGTGCCAGCAGTCTAAATATGGGACGGAACGGACTCGAATCCTCTGGGGCCAACGTCCTGACTTTC. This sequence encodes CASSLNMGRNGLESSGANVLTF.

The V and J genes are TRBV28 and TRBJ2-7; TRBD2 matches 14 bases. CDR1 is MDHEN and CDR2 is SYDVKM in the germline V gene. The ends lost 3 bases at V and 6 bases at J; junction bases unmatched: 10. This CDR3 spans 17 amino acids. The CDR3 loop reads CASSFPGLAGAGGEQYF. CDR3 coding DNA: TGTGCCAGCAGTTTCCCGGGACTAGCGGGAGCAGGAGGCGAGCAGTACTTC.

This chain links TRBV5-1 with TRBJ2-2; D is perhaps TRBD1 (5 bases). Per germline, CDR1 SGHRS and CDR2 YFSETQ. Deletions cut 4 bases from V and 0 bases from J, with 13 bases between. CDR3 length: 16 amino acids. This CDR3 is CASSPAQGPNTGELFF. The CDR3 DNA sequence: TGCGCCAGCAGCCCGGCCCAGGGCCCGAACACCGGGGAGCTGTTTTTT. Full variable domain (remainder filled in from reference TRBV5-1 and TRBJ2-2): KAGVTQTPRYLIKTRGQQVTLSCSPISGHRSVSWYQQTPGQGLQFLFEYFSETQRNKGNFPGRFSGRQFSNSRSEMNVSTLELGDSALYLCASSPAQGPNTGELFFGEGSRLTVL.

A remark on this clonotype: Possible read error: a much larger clone is one base away. This sequence joins TRBV29-1 and TRBJ2-7; D is unresolved. CDR1 is SQVTM and CDR2 is ANQGSEA in the germline V gene. The CDR3 has 13 amino acids. Trimming removed 4 bases at V and 5 bases at J, with 15 bases between. The DNA of the CDR3 is TGCAGCGTTGTAGGTACTTCAACCCACGAGCAGTACTTC. This codes for CSVVGTSTHEQYF.

This clonotype has ten or more counts. The V call is TRBV7-9, the J call TRBJ2-2; no definite D call. The V gene lost 2 bases and the J gene lost 2 bases, with 12 bases spanning the gap. This CDR3 is built from 16 residues. Germline CDR1 and CDR2: SEHNR and FQNEAQ (reference sequence). The CDR3 DNA reads as TGTGCCAGCAGCTTACCCCGCCTCGGCAACACCGGGGAGCTGTTTTTT. Translated: CASSLPRLGNTGELFF.

This clonotype has at least ten counts. The chain recombines TRBV10-3 with TRBJ2-2; tentatively, D is TRBD2 (6 bases). Germline V CDR1 and CDR2: ENHRY, SYGVKD. The V and J ends lost 4 bases and 6 bases respectively, with 12 bases between them. The CDR3 contains 14 residues. DNA for the CDR3: TGTGCCATCAGTGGGAAACGGGAGTCCGGGGAGCTGTTTTTT. Its translation: CAISGKRESGELFF.

Ten or more counts support this clonotype. This rearrangement joins TRBV5-1 to TRBJ2-7, with D perhaps matching TRBD2 (6 bases). Trimming took off 4 bases at V and 3 bases at J, with 11 bases between the two ends. The CDR3 extends over 13 amino acids. Germline V gene sequence: CDR1 SGHRS, CDR2 YFSETQ. This chain's CDR3 is CASSQLSGYEQYF. The CDR3 nucleotides read TGCGCCAGCAGCCAACTTAGCGGCTACGAGCAGTACTTC.

This clonotype was observed many times. The V call is TRBV12-3 or TRBV12-4, the J call TRBJ2-3; no clear D gene. V lost 6 bases and J lost 3, with 7 bases in between. The CDR3 sequence is 12 residues long. In DNA, the CDR3 is TGTGCCAGCAGAGTAGATACAGATACGCAGTATTTT. It specifies CASRVDTDTQYF.

This clonotype was detected only a few times. The gene calls are TRBV11-2 and TRBJ2-4; D is possibly TRBD1 or TRBD2 (7 bases each). Germline CDR1 and CDR2: SGHAT and FQNNGV. The CDR3 is 15 residues long. The V and J ends lost 3 bases and 7 bases respectively, with 16 bases between them. DNA for the CDR3: TGTGCCAGCAGCTTGGGGGGGGCCAGGGGGAACATTCAGTACTTC. Its translation is CASSLGGARGNIQYF.

This clonotype was counted at least ten times. This chain links TRBV27 with TRBJ1-6, with 8 bases matching TRBD1. The CDR3 is 14 amino acids. Germline-derived CDR1 and CDR2 are MNHEY and SMNVEV (reference sequence). J was trimmed by 5 bases and V by 9 bases; bases with no gene match: 6. The CDR3 DNA follows: TGTGCCAGTAACGGACAGGGCAATAATTCACCCCTCCACTTT. Residues: CASNGQGNNSPLHF.

There are a few counts of this clonotype. The V and J genes are TRBV4-1 and TRBJ2-7; 8 positions agree with TRBD1. Per the germline V gene, CDR1 is MGHRA and CDR2 is YSYEKL. The CDR3 covers 16 residues. The J segment lost 2 bases and the V segment lost 1 base, leaving 7 bases of the junction unmatched. The CDR3 DNA follows: TGCGCCAGCAGCCAAGTGATCAGGGGGCGCGCCTACGAGCAGTACTTC. It translates to CASSQVIRGRAYEQYF.

This clonotype appeared many times. The CDR3 DNA reads TGTGCCATCAGTGAAAGAGAGCTTTCAGGGCAAGAGACCCAGTACTTC. Residues: CAISERELSGQETQYF. The chain combines TRBV10-3 with TRBJ2-5; TRBD1 might be the D (5 bases). Deletions cut 3 bases from V and 2 bases from J, with 16 bases between. Germline V gene sequence: CDR1 ENHRY, CDR2 SYGVKD. This CDR3 comprises 16 residues.

The V and J genes are TRBV19 and TRBJ2-3, with 7 bases lining up with TRBD2. Germline trimming cut 6 bases from V and 0 bases from J; bases unmatched to any gene: 9. The CDR3 runs to 16 residues. Germline CDR1 is LNHDA and CDR2 is SQIVND (reference sequence). This chain's CDR3 is CASSGDYHPSTDTQYF. DNA of the CDR3: TGTGCCAGTAGCGGGGACTACCACCCTAGCACAGATACGCAGTATTTT.

This clonotype was detected ten times or more. The V call is TRBV29-1, the J call TRBJ2-5; 9 bases are shared with TRBD2. After removal of 3 bases from V and 4 bases from J, the junction contained 6 bases not matched to a gene. Germline CDR1 SQVTM, CDR2 ANQGSEA. The CDR3 runs to 14 residues. CDR3 protein: CSVETAGGGETQYF. Written as DNA, the CDR3 is TGCAGCGTTGAGACAGCGGGAGGTGGAGAGACCCAGTACTTC.

Regarding this clonotype: This likely traces to a read error, being one base from a far larger clone. The chain carries TRBV18 and TRBJ2-5; a weak D match, TRBD1 (5 bases). Matching the DNA end better, TRBJ2-1 makes the J call doubtful. CDR3 length equals 13 residues. Per germline, CDR1 KGHSH and CDR2 LQKENI. DNA for the CDR3: TGTGCCAGCTCACCATGGACGGACAATGGGCAGTTCTTC. Its translation is CASSPWTDNGQFF.

This clonotype showed up just a few times. V and J are TRBV20-1 and TRBJ2-3; 9 bases are a match to TRBD1. The CDR3 loop spans 17 amino acids. Germline assignment: CDR1 DFQATT and CDR2 SNEGSKA (reference sequence). V lost 1 base and J lost 3; bases outside the gene matches: 11. The CDR3 coding sequence is TGCAGTGCTAGAGCCGCCGGGACAGGGTGGAAAACAGATACGCAGTATTTT. It is translated as CSARAAGTGWKTDTQYF.

With respect to this clonotype: A far larger clone is off by one base, so a read error is likely. V usage is TRBV2 and J usage is TRBJ1-2; maybe TRBD1 (5 bases). The CDR3 runs to 14 residues. Germline V CDR1 and CDR2: SNHLY, FYNNEI. The ends were cut back, 11 bases at V and 1 base at J, with 17 bases in the middle. CDR3 in amino acids: CAGTFGARNYGYTF. The CDR3 DNA follows: TGTGCCGGCACATTCGGGGCACGTAACTATGGCTACACCTTC.

This clonotype was recorded many times. The chain recombines TRBV2 with TRBJ1-4, with D possibly being TRBD1 (5 bases). The CDR3 contains 15 residues. CDR1 and CDR2 (germline): SNHLY, FYNNEI. V lost 4 bases and J lost 8, with 17 bases in between. Written as DNA, the CDR3 is TGTGCCAGCAGTGCTATCGCCCCGGGGGACGAAAAACTGTTTTTT. Amino acid sequence: CASSAIAPGDEKLFF.